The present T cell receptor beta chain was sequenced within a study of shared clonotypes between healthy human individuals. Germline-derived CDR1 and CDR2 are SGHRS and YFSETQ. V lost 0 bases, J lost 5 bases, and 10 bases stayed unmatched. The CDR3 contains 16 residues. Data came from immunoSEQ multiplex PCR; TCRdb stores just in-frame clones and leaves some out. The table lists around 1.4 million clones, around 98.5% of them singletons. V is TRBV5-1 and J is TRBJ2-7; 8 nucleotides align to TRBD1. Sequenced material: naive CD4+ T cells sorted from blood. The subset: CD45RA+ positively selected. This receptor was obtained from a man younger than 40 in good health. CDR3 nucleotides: TGCGCCAGCAGCTTGGTTGGGACAGGTAGTTTACACGAGCAGTACTTC. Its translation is CASSLVGTGSLHEQYF.